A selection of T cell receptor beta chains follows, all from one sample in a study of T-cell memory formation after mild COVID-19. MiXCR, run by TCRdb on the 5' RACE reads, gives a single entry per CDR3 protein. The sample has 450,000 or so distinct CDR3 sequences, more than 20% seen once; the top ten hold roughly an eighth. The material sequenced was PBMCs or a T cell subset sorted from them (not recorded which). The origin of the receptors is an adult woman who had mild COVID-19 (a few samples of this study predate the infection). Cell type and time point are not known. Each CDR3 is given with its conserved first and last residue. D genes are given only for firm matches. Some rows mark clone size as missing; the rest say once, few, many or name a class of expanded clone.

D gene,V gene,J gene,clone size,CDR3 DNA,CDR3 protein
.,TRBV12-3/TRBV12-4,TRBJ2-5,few,TGTGCCAGCAGTTTGCAATCCCAGCGAGAGACCCAGTACTTC,CASSLQSQRETQYF
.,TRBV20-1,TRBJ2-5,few,TGCAGTGCCCGGGAAGAACTACCGGAGACCCAGTACTTC,CSAREELPETQYF
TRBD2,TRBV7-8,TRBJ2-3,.,TGTGCCAGCAGCTCTTTGGGGCGGGGGGCCCCAGATACGCAGTATTTT,CASSSLGRGAPDTQYF
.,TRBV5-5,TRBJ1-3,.,TGTGCCAGCAGCCCCTCGGGAGGAACTGGAAACACCATATATTTT,CASSPSGGTGNTIYF
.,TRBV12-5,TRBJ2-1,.,TGTGCTAGTGGTTTGGGGACTACTCTGTTGTTCTTC,CASGLGTTLLFF
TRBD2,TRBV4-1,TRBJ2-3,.,TGCGCCAGCAGCCACCGACTAGCGGTTAGGGACACAGATACGCAGTATTTT,CASSHRLAVRDTDTQYF
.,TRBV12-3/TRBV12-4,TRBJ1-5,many,TGTGCCAGCAAGGCCGGCTCAGGAGGTCAGCCCCAGCATTTT,CASKAGSGGQPQHF
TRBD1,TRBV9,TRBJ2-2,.,TGTGCCAGCAGCGTAGTACAGGGGCTGAACACCGGGGAGCTGTTTTTT,CASSVVQGLNTGELFF
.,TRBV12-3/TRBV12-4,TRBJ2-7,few,TGTGCCAGCAGTCCGCCAGACACCCGGGGAGCCTACGAGCAGTACTTC,CASSPPDTRGAYEQYF
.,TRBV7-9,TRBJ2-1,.,TGTGCCAGCAGCTCCGGACAGTTCGTGAGGTCCTACAATGAGCAGTTCTTC,CASSSGQFVRSYNEQFF
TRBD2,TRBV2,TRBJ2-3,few,TGTGCCAGCAGTGAAGCGCTTGGGCTAGCGGGAGGGCCCTCGGGTGATACGCAGTATTTT,CASSEALGLAGGPSGDTQYF
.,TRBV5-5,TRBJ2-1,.,TGTGCCAGCAGCTTGTTAGCGGCTGGGAGTGAGCAGTTCTTC,CASSLLAAGSEQFF
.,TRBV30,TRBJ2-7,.,TGTGCCTGGAGTGTAAACGGGGCCTACGAGCAGTACTTC,CAWSVNGAYEQYF
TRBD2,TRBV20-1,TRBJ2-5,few,TGCAGTGCCAGAGGGACTAGCGGACAAGAGACCCAGTACTTC,CSARGTSGQETQYF
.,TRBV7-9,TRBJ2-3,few,TGTGCCAGCAGCTTAGGCAGATTCGGAGATACGCAGTATTTT,CASSLGRFGDTQYF
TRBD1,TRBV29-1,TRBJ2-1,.,TGCAGCGTTGAAGAACAGGGGTACAATGAGCAGTTCTTC,CSVEEQGYNEQFF
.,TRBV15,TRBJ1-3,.,TGTGCCACCAGCACCGGACGGTTCTCTGGAAACACCATATATTTT,CATSTGRFSGNTIYF
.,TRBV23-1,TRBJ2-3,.,TGCGCCAGCAGTAGTTATCAGAATAATACAGATACGCAGTATTTT,CASSSYQNNTDTQYF
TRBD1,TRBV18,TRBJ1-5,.,TGTGCCAGCTGCCCGGGACAGGGGGCCCCCCAGCATTTT,CASCPGQGAPQHF
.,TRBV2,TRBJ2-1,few,TGTGCCAGCATAGTAGGCTCCTACAATGAGCAGTTCTTC,CASIVGSYNEQFF
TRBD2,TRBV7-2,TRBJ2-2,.,TGTGCCAGCAGGAGCGGGAGGAACACCGGGGAGCTGTTTTTT,CASRSGRNTGELFF
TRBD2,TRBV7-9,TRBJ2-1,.,TGTGCCAGCAGCTCCCTAGCGGGGGGAAGCAATGAGCAGTTCTTC,CASSSLAGGSNEQFF
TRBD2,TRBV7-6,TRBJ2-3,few,TGTGCCAGCAGCCGGAGCCCTAGCGGAAACACAGATACGCAGTATTTT,CASSRSPSGNTDTQYF
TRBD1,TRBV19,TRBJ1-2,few,TGTGCCAGTAGGCGGGCCGAAGGGACAGGGGCACCTCCGGACTATGGCTACACCTTC,CASRRAEGTGAPPDYGYTF
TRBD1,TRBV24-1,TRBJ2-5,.,TGTGCCACCAGCCACTCCTGGGACAGGCGAAGTGAGACCCAGTACTTC,CATSHSWDRRSETQYF
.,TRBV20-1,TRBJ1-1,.,TGCAGTGCTAGAGACCGCAGGCAGGCCTTGAACACTGAAGCTTTCTTT,CSARDRRQALNTEAFF
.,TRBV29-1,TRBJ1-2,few,TGCAGCGCCGAGACGAGTAGGAGCTATGGCTACACCTTC,CSAETSRSYGYTF
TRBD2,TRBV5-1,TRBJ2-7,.,TGCGCCAGCAGCGAAACTAGCGGACAGCAGTACTTC,CASSETSGQQYF
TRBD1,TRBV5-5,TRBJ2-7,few,TGTGCCAGCAGCTTGTTGACAGGGACGAGTTCCTACGAGCAGTACTTC,CASSLLTGTSSYEQYF
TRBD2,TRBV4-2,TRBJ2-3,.,TGTGCCAGCAGCCAAGATCCCCAGCGGGGGGTCCGCACAGATACGCAGTATTTT,CASSQDPQRGVRTDTQYF
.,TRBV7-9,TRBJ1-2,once,TGTGCCAGCAGCCCAAGTCCGGGATTTGACGGCTACACCTTC,CASSPSPGFDGYTF
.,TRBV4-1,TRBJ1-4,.,TGCGCCAGCAGCCAAGTGAAAGGGTATGATGAAAAACTGTTTTTT,CASSQVKGYDEKLFF
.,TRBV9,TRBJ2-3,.,TGTGCCAGCAGCGTAGACCCAGATACGCAGTATTTT,CASSVDPDTQYF
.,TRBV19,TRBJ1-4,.,TGTGCCAGTAGTACAGCTTGGGGGTCGTGGACAGCCGCAACTAATGAAAAACTGTTTTTT,CASSTAWGSWTAATNEKLFF
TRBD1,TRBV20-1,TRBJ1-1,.,TGCAGTGCTAGAAGGGGGCTGGGCACTGAAGCTTTCTTT,CSARRGLGTEAFF
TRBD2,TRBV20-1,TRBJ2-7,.,TGCAGTGCCCTCCCGACCGGGAGGTCCTACGAGCAGTACTTC,CSALPTGRSYEQYF
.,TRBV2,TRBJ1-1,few,TGTGCCAGCACCCTTGGGGGTCCAAACACTGAAGCTTTCTTT,CASTLGGPNTEAFF